This T cell receptor beta chain stems from a study of OX40 agonist ivuxolimab in advanced cancers. Clones were sequenced by immunoSEQ multiplex PCR, and TCRdb holds only the in-frame ones, with some missing. The repertoire has about 41,000 clones, around 80% of them found once; the top ten carry roughly a fifth. The CDR3 has 17 amino acids. V lost 1 base, J lost 4 bases, and 19 bases lay in between. Per germline, CDR1 SNHLY and CDR2 FYNNEI. Notes on the study in general: At doses 0.1 to 3.0 mg/kg, CD4+ and CD8+ clones expanded. On average, CD8+ T cells showed a greater number of expanded clones than CD4+.

As for this clone: As yet, its antigen is unknown.

The sequences come from CD4+ or CD8+ T cells sorted from blood, collected in a trial of the OX40 agonist ivuxolimab. This sequence joins TRBV2 and TRBJ1-2, with D maybe TRBD1 (6 bases). The TCR was taken from an adult with an advanced solid tumor such as melanoma, head and neck, liver or kidney cancer. CDR3 protein: CASSEVPTGTWVYGYTF. The CDR3 DNA reads TGTGCCAGCAGTGAAGTTCCAACAGGGACTTGGGTCTATGGCTACACCTTC.